This T cell receptor (beta chain) is drawn from a study of beta chain features in type 1 diabetes. Per germline, CDR1 KGHSH and CDR2 LQKENI. The CDR3 totals 13 residues. The sequenced template was cDNA made from the entire isolated RNA. Profiling relied on immunoSEQ multiplex PCR, and the TCRdb table lists in-frame clones only, not all of them. In the table there are about 390,000 clones, around 10% of which are singletons. Each of the CD4+ naive, central memory, regulatory and stem cell-like memory populations was sorted via CD45RO/CCR7/CD25/CD127/CD95/CD27. Study-wide findings and caveats: Patients showed naive, central memory and Treg TCRB repertoires that appeared more similar than those of healthy donors. The study found moderately but significantly shorter TCRB CDR3s in all four CD4+ subsets of Type 1 diabetes patients.

As to this clone: What it binds is not known.

Sequenced input: central memory CD4+ T cells from blood. The TCR sequence derives from a young man with type 1 diabetes. This chain joins TRBV18 and TRBJ1-4, with a possible D match to TRBD1 (6 bases). The CDR3 sequence: CATERGSNEKLFF. The CDR3 nucleotides are TGTGCTACTGAGAGGGGGAGTAATGAAAAACTGTTTTTT.